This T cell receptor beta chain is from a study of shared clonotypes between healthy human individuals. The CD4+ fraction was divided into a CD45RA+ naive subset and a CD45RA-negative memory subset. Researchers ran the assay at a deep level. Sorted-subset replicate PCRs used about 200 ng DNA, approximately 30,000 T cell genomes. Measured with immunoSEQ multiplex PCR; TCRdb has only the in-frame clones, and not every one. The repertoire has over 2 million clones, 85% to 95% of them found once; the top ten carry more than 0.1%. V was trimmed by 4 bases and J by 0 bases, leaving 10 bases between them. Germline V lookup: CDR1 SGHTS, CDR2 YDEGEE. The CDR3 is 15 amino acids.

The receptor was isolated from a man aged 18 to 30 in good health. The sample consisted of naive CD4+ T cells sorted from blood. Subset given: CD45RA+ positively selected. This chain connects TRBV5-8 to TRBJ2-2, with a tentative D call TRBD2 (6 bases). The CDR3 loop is CASSRGVANTGELFF. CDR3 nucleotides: TGTGCCAGCAGCCGCGGGGTCGCGAACACCGGGGAGCTGTTTTTT.